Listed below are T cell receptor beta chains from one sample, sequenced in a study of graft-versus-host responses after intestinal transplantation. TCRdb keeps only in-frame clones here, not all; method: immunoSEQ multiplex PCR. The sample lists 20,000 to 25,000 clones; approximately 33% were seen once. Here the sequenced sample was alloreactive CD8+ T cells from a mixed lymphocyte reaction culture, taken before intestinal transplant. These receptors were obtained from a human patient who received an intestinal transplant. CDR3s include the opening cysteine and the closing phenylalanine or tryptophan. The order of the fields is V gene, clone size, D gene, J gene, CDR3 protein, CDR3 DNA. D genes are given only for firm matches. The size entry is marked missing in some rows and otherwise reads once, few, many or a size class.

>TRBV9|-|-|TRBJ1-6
CASSVGGSSPLHF
TGTGCCAGCAGCGTAGGGGGGAGTTCACCCCTCCACTTT
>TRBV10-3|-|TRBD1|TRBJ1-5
CARGTVGQGAEQPQHF
TGTGCCAGGGGCACGGTGGGGCAGGGGGCTGAGCAGCCCCAGCATTTT
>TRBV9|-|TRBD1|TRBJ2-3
CASSVGGGQGTDTQYF
TGTGCCAGCAGCGTAGGTGGGGGACAGGGGACAGATACGCAGTATTTT
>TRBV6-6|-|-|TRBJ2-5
CASTRTDFQETQYF
TGTGCCAGCACCAGAACCGACTTCCAAGAGACCCAGTACTTC
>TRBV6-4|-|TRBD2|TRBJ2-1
CASSKLGLAGHYNEQFF
TGTGCCAGCAGTAAACTAGGACTAGCGGGCCACTACAATGAGCAGTTCTTC
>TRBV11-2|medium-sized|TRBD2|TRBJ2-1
CASSLEARLAGVPRFF
TGTGCCAGCAGCTTAGAGGCGAGACTAGCGGGAGTCCCCCGGTTCTTC
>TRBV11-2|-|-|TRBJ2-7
CASSLVAGSSYEQYF
TGTGCCAGCAGCTTAGTTGCGGGGAGCTCCTACGAGCAGTACTTC
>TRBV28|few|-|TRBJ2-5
CASHRDSIETQYF
TGTGCCAGCCACCGGGACTCGATAGAGACCCAGTACTTC
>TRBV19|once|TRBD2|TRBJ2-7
CASSIRIGTSGRRGFYEQYF
TGTGCCAGTAGTATTCGGATCGGGACTAGCGGGCGGCGGGGATTCTACGAGCAGTACTTC
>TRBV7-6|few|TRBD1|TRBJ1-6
CASSWTGASYNSPLHF
TGTGCCAGCAGCTGGACAGGTGCCTCCTATAATTCACCCCTCCACTTT
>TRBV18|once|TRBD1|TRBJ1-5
CASSSTGVVQPQHF
TGTGCCAGCTCATCCACAGGGGTGGTTCAGCCCCAGCATTTT
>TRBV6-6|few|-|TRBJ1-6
CASKDRIYNSPLHF
TGTGCCAGCAAGGACAGAATCTATAATTCACCCCTCCACTTT
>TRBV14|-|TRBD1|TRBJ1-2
CASSQVGTGSLYGYTF
TGTGCCAGCAGCCAGGTGGGGACAGGGTCCCTCTATGGCTACACCTTC
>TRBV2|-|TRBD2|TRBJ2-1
CASIERESLYNEQFF
TGTGCCAGCATCGAGCGGGAGAGCCTCTACAATGAGCAGTTCTTC
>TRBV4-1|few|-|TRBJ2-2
CASSQTQVTGELFF
TGCGCCAGCAGCCAGACCCAGGTCACCGGGGAGCTGTTTTTT
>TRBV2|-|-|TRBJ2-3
CASKGVLAPDTQYF
TGTGCCAGCAAGGGAGTCTTGGCGCCAGATACGCAGTATTTT
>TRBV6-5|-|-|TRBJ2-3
CASSYEPFISPDTQYF
TGTGCCAGCAGTTACGAGCCTTTCATATCCCCAGATACGCAGTATTTT
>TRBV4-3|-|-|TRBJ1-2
CASSHGGDGYTF
TGCGCCAGCAGCCACGGAGGGGATGGCTACACCTTC
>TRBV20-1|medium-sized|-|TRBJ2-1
CSASFYNEQFF
TGCAGTGCCTCCTTCTACAATGAGCAGTTCTTC
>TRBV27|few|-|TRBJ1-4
CASSLGMGHEKLFF
TGTGCCAGCAGTTTGGGTATGGGCCATGAAAAACTGTTTTTT
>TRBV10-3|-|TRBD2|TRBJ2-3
CAIREGLAGADTQYF
TGTGCCATCAGAGAGGGACTAGCGGGAGCAGATACGCAGTATTTT
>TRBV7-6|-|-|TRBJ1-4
CASSPRGGNEKLFF
TGTGCCAGCAGCCCCCGGGGAGGGAATGAAAAACTGTTTTTT
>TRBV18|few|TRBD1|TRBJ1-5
CASSRRSTGGRHQPQHF
TGTGCCAGCTCACGACGATCGACAGGGGGCCGGCATCAGCCCCAGCATTTT
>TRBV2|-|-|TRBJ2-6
CASRTSLGPGANVLTF
TGTGCCAGCAGAACCTCCTTAGGACCTGGGGCCAACGTCCTGACTTTC
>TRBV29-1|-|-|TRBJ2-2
CSVELEQGVHRGAVF
TGCAGCGTTGAGTTGGAACAAGGGGTACACCGGGGAGCTGTTTTT
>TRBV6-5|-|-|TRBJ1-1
CASSYSAFTEAFF
TGTGCCAGCAGTTACTCGGCCTTCACTGAAGCTTTCTTT
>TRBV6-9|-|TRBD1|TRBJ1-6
CASSVGGRSPLHF
TGTGCCAGCAGCGTAGGGGGCCGTTCACCCCTCCACTTT
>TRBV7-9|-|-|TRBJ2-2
CASSLLREKAGELFF
TGTGCCAGCAGCTTATTACGGGAGAAGGCCGGGGAGCTGTTTTTT
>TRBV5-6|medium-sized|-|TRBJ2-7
CASSLWPNPIYEQYF
TGTGCCAGCAGCTTATGGCCTAACCCTATCTACGAGCAGTACTTC
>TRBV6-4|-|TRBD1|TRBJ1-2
CASSDTLRTGMDGYTF
TGTGCCAGCAGTGACACACTTAGGACAGGGATGGATGGCTACACCTTC
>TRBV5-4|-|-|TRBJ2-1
CASSLGRGEQFF
TGTGCCAGCAGCTTGGGTAGGGGTGAGCAGTTCTTC
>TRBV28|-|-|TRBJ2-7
CASSPPWTSSQAMPYF
TGTGCCAGCAGCCCCCCCTGGACTTCTTCCCAAGCTATGCCGTACTTC
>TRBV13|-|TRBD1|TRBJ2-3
CASSSFRQGTSTDTQYF
TGTGCCAGCAGCTCCTTCCGACAGGGGACTAGCACAGATACGCAGTATTTT
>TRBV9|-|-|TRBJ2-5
CASSVGGWETQYF
TGTGCCAGCAGCGTAGGAGGGTGGGAGACCCAGTACTTC
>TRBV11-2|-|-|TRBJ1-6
CASSLEGGAQSPLHF
TGTGCCAGCAGCTTAGAAGGGGGGGCGCAGTCACCCCTCCACTTT
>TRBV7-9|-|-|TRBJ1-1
CASIPSTGPGANTEAFF
TGTGCCAGCATTCCATCGACGGGCCCAGGGGCAAACACTGAAGCTTTCTTT
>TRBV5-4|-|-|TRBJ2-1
CASSVGSSEQFF
TGTGCCAGCAGCGTCGGGAGCTCTGAGCAGTTCTTC
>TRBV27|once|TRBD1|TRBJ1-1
CASRQYHRGRDRAFF
TGTGCCAGCAGGCAATATCACAGGGGGCGCGATCGGGCTTTCTTT
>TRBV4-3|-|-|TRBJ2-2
CASSQAYAGELFF
TGCGCCAGCAGCCAAGCGTACGCCGGGGAGCTGTTTTTT
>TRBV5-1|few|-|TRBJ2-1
CASSLWYGMEYNEQFF
TGCGCCAGCAGCTTGTGGTATGGTATGGAGTACAATGAGCAGTTCTTC
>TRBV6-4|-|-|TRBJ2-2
CASSVPPITGELFF
TGTGCCAGCAGTGTACCCCCTATCACCGGGGAGCTGTTTTTT
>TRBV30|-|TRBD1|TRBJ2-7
CAWSTGTGFHEQYF
TGTGCCTGGAGCACCGGGACAGGGTTCCACGAGCAGTACTTC
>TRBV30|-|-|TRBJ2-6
CAWQCSRYNKGRANVLTF
TGTGCCTGGCAATGTTCGCGTTATAACAAAGGTCGGGCCAACGTCCTGACTTTC
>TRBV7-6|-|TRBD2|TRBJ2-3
CASSFLGGSTDTQYF
TGTGCCAGCAGCTTCCTCGGGGGGAGCACAGATACGCAGTATTTT
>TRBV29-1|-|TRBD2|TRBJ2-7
CSVDDIAGGKYEQYF
TGCAGCGTAGACGATATAGCGGGAGGGAAATACGAGCAGTACTTC
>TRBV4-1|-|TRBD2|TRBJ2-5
CASSQDLGLGETQYF
TGCGCCAGCAGCCAAGATCTGGGACTAGGGGAGACCCAGTACTTC
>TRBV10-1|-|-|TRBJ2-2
CASSGFSKANIGELFF
TGCGCCAGCAGTGGCTTTAGCAAAGCGAACATCGGGGAGCTGTTTTTT
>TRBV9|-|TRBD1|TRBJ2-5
CASSGTGETQYF
TGTGCCAGCAGCGGGACAGGAGAGACCCAGTACTTC
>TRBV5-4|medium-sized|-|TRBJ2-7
CASSLGTLGPYEQYF
TGTGCCAGCAGCCTCGGGACCTTGGGACCCTACGAGCAGTACTTC
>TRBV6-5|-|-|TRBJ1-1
CASTEHEQGWTEAFF
TGTGCCAGCACCGAACACGAACAGGGTTGGACTGAAGCTTTCTTT
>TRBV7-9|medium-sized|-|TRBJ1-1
CASSLGSTEAFF
TGTGCCAGCAGCTTGGGCAGTACTGAAGCTTTCTTT
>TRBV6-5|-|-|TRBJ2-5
CASSYFSGQETQYF
TGTGCCAGCAGTTACTTCTCGGGGCAAGAGACCCAGTACTTC
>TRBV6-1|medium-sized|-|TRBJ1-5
CASSVEPETRRTSNQPQHF
TGTGCCAGCAGTGTTGAGCCGGAGACAAGACGGACGAGCAATCAGCCCCAGCATTTT
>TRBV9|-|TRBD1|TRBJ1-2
CASSGQGYGYTF
TGTGCCAGCAGCGGACAGGGGTACGGCTACACCTTC
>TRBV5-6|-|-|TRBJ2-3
CASSWVGGTDTQYF
TGTGCCAGCAGCTGGGTAGGAGGGACAGATACGCAGTATTTT